This is a list of T cell receptor beta chains from one sample in a study of early stage breast cancer tumors. Some clones are missing from TCRdb's copy, which holds only in-frame ones; the method was immunoSEQ multiplex PCR. The data contain about 15,000 clones, 70% to 85% of them singletons. Sample: normal breast tissue next to the tumor. Receptors were obtained from a person aged 30-39 years with breast cancer. Each CDR3 is given with its conserved first and last residue. A D gene is named only where the DNA matches it firmly. For some rows the clone size is stated as once, few or many, or as a class when expanded; others skip it.

abundance | j_gene | v_gene | d_gene | CDR3aa | CDR3nt
once | TRBJ2-7 | TRBV30 | TRBD1 | CAWGTGGLSYEQYF | TGTGCCTGGGGTACAGGGGGCCTCTCCTACGAGCAGTACTTC
. | TRBJ1-4 | TRBV7-2 | . | CASSQGTNEKLFF | TGTGCCAGCAGCCAAGGGACTAATGAAAAACTGTTTTTT
. | TRBJ1-1 | TRBV30 | TRBD1 | CAWSRDRVEAFF | TGTGCCTGGAGTCGGGACAGAGTTGAAGCTTTCTTT
. | TRBJ1-6 | TRBV5-1 | . | CARGVGHQGPVGPGAYNSPLHF | TGCGCCAGGGGGGTAGGACACCAGGGCCCTGTTGGCCCAGGCGCCTATAATTCACCCCTCCACTTT
. | TRBJ2-3 | TRBV15 | . | CATSNENRVLDTQYF | TGTGCCACCAGCAACGAAAACAGGGTGTTAGATACGCAGTATTTT
. | TRBJ1-6 | TRBV19 | . | CASSEGSSYNSPLHF | TGTGCCAGTAGTGAGGGGAGCTCCTATAATTCACCCCTCCACTTT
. | TRBJ2-2 | TRBV7-2 | TRBD2 | CASSSRTLAGGLGTGELFF | TGTGCCAGCAGCTCCCGGACCCTAGCGGGAGGGCTTGGAACCGGGGAGCTGTTTTTT
. | TRBJ2-7 | TRBV4-1 | TRBD2 | CASSAPGTRSYEQYF | TGCGCCAGCAGCGCGCCCGGGACTAGATCCTACGAGCAGTACTTC
. | TRBJ2-7 | TRBV7-2 | TRBD2 | CASSLQAGTSTYEQYF | TGTGCCAGCAGCCTTCAGGCCGGGACTAGTACCTACGAGCAGTACTTC
few | TRBJ1-2 | TRBV29-1 | . | CSVEGTPDSNYGYTF | TGCAGCGTTGAAGGAACGCCAGACAGCAACTATGGCTACACCTTC
once | TRBJ1-2 | TRBV23-1 | . | CASSQYVSLYGYTF | TGCGCCAGCAGTCAATATGTGTCTCTCTATGGCTACACCTTC
. | TRBJ1-5 | TRBV7-2 | . | CASSPRSGNSNQPQHF | TGTGCCAGCAGCCCCCGGTCGGGGAATAGCAATCAGCCCCAGCATTTT
. | TRBJ2-1 | TRBV7-2 | TRBD2 | CASSSVGGRRFF | TGTGCCAGCAGCTCGGTAGGCGGGAGACGGTTCTTC
large | TRBJ2-2 | TRBV11-3 | TRBD2 | CASSERDPGELFF | TGTGCCAGCAGCGAGCGGGATCCCGGGGAGCTGTTTTTT
. | TRBJ2-2 | TRBV7-3 | . | CASSLSGFTGELFF | TGTGCCAGCAGCCTATCAGGGTTCACCGGGGAGCTGTTTTTT
. | TRBJ1-4 | TRBV7-8 | TRBD1 | CASSLRPQGAHEKLFF | TGTGCCAGCAGCTTAAGGCCACAGGGGGCTCACGAAAAACTGTTTTTT
few | TRBJ2-7 | TRBV16 | TRBD2 | CASSHGDYPLEQYF | TGTGCCAGCAGCCATGGGGACTATCCTCTCGAGCAGTACTTC
. | TRBJ2-3 | TRBV18 | TRBD2 | CASSPRGRTSGSGEDTQYF | TGTGCCAGCTCACCCCGTGGCAGGACTAGCGGGAGTGGTGAAGATACGCAGTATTTT
. | TRBJ1-4 | TRBV6-5 | . | CASSYSGGQSNEKLFF | TGTGCCAGCAGTTACTCGGGAGGACAGTCTAATGAAAAACTGTTTTTT
. | TRBJ2-3 | TRBV28 | . | CASSGAGGTDTQYF | TGTGCCAGCAGTGGGGCTGGGGGCACAGATACGCAGTATTTT
. | TRBJ1-1 | TRBV14 | . | CASSPSTGRSEAFF | TGTGCCAGCAGCCCTTCAACAGGGAGGTCTGAAGCTTTCTTT
. | TRBJ1-5 | TRBV13 | . | CASSVRGGHNQPQHF | TGTGCCAGCAGCGTTAGGGGAGGGCATAATCAGCCCCAGCATTTT
. | TRBJ1-1 | TRBV19 | . | CASSTPAGAVNPFF | TGTGCCAGTAGTACCCCCGCGGGGGCCGTGAACCCTTTCTTT
. | TRBJ2-4 | TRBV7-6 | TRBD1 | CASSSQLAGGPIGIQYF | TGTGCCAGCAGCTCTCAATTGGCAGGGGGCCCCATCGGCATTCAGTACTTC
. | TRBJ2-2 | TRBV4-1 | . | CASSQVVLARTGELFF | TGCGCCAGCAGCCAAGTCGTCTTGGCTCGCACCGGGGAGCTGTTTTTT
once | TRBJ2-3 | TRBV15 | . | CATSREAGASDTQYF | TGTGCCACCAGCAGAGAGGCAGGTGCATCAGATACGCAGTATTTT
. | TRBJ1-4 | TRBV18 | TRBD1 | CASSRGTDNEKLFF | TGTGCCAGCTCCCGGGGGACAGATAATGAAAAACTGTTTTTT
once | TRBJ1-5 | TRBV19 | . | CASSSVNSNQPQHF | TGTGCCAGTAGTTCGGTCAATAGCAATCAGCCCCAGCATTTT
once | TRBJ2-1 | TRBV11-2 | TRBD2 | CASTGGSSYNEQFF | TGTGCCAGCACCGGCGGGAGCTCCTACAATGAGCAGTTCTTC
. | TRBJ1-1 | TRBV5-4 | . | CASSLGRGGDEAFF | TGTGCCAGCAGCTTGGGACGAGGGGGTGATGAAGCTTTCTTT
. | TRBJ2-3 | TRBV6-1 | . | CASSESEVNTQYF | TGTGCCAGCAGTGAATCGGAGGTAAATACGCAGTATTTT
. | TRBJ1-6 | TRBV7-9 | . | CASSLDRVGRILHF | TGTGCCAGCAGCTTAGACCGGGTAGGGAGAATCCTCCACTTT
. | TRBJ2-5 | TRBV27 | TRBD1 | CASSRTGQETQYF | TGTGCCAGCAGTCGGACAGGGCAAGAGACCCAGTACTTC
. | TRBJ2-5 | TRBV27 | TRBD1 | CASSPLDRGRPLRETQYF | TGTGCCAGCAGCCCCCTGGACAGGGGGCGCCCCTTGAGAGAGACCCAGTACTTC
. | TRBJ2-3 | TRBV4-3 | . | CASSYPPWGTSTDTQYF | TGCGCCAGCAGCTACCCGCCTTGGGGTACTAGCACAGATACGCAGTATTTT
. | TRBJ2-1 | TRBV5-1 | TRBD2 | CASSDGTSGYNEQFF | TGCGCCAGCAGCGACGGGACTAGCGGCTACAATGAGCAGTTCTTC
. | TRBJ2-5 | TRBV5-1 | . | CASSSSSTAYQETQYF | TGCGCCAGCAGCTCCTCCTCGACGGCCTACCAAGAGACCCAGTACTTC
. | TRBJ1-1 | TRBV19 | TRBD1 | CASSPLARQGIQAFF | TGTGCCAGTAGTCCGCTCGCGAGACAGGGTATCCAAGCTTTCTTT
. | TRBJ2-1 | TRBV4-2 | TRBD2 | CASSRQGTSGSRPNEQFF | TGTGCCAGCAGCCGGCAAGGGACTAGCGGGAGTAGGCCCAATGAGCAGTTCTTC